This TCR beta chain was profiled in a study of cytomegalovirus exposure and HLA in healthy donors. The study, taken as a whole, reports: Compared with the approximately 700-donor mean, an Asian-associated ancestry cluster reportedly had fewer N-insertions, according to a later analysis. In a later analysis, TCR beta V- and J-gene trimming was associated with a missense DCLRE1C variant.

13 Jbeta primers and 60 Vbeta primers were used for the PCR. Clones were read by immunoSEQ multiplex PCR, and TCRdb kept only the in-frame ones, dropping some. The sample contains some 220,000 clones, 75% to 85% of which appear only once. This clone was picked up a small number of times. What it binds is not known. The V and J ends lost 0 bases and 7 bases, in that order; junction bases with no gene match: 8. The CDR3 runs 18 residues. CDR1 and CDR2 from the germline V gene are MGHRA and YSYEKL. This clonotype was obtained from an older woman in good health and CMV-seropositive. The J gene is TRBJ2-2, the V gene TRBV4-1, with 13 positions matching TRBD2. Material for sequencing was PBMCs. CDR3 region: CASSQDRRTSGRIGELFF. As DNA, the CDR3 is TGCGCCAGCAGCCAAGATCGTCGGACTAGCGGGAGAATCGGGGAGCTGTTTTTT.